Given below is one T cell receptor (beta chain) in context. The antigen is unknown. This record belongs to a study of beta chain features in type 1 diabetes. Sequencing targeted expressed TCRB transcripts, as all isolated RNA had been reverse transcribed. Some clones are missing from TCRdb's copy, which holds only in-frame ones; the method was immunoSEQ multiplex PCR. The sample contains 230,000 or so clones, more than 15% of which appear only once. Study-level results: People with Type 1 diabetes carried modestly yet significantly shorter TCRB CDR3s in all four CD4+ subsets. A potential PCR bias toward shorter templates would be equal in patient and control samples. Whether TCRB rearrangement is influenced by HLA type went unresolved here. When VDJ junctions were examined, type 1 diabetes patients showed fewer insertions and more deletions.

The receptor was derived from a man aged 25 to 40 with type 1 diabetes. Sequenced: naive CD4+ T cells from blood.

The CDR3, as DNA: TGTGCCAGCAGTGACGTAGGGGGACCCTTTGATGAGCAGTTCTTC. It translates to CASSDVGGPFDEQFF. V usage is TRBV2 and J usage is TRBJ2-1; possible D gene TRBD1, 6 bases. V was clipped by 3 bases and J by 8 bases, with 17 bases between them. The CDR3 consists of 15 residues. Germline CDR1 SNHLY, CDR2 FYNNEI.